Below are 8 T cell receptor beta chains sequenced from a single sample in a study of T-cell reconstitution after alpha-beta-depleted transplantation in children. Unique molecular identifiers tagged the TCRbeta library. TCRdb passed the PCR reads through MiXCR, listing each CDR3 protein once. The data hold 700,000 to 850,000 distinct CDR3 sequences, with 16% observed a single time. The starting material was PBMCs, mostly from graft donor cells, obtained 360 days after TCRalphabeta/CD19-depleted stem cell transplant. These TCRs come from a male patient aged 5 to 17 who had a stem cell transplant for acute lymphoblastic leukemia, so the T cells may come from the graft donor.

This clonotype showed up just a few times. The chain's CDR3 is CASSLGQDDTQYF. DNA for the CDR3: TGTGCCAGCAGCTTAGGGCAGGATGATACGCAGTATTTT. The chain employs TRBV7-2 and TRBJ2-3; no reliable D call. The ends were cut back, 1 base at V and 6 bases at J, with 8 bases in the middle. This CDR3 region has 13 residues. The germline gives CDR1 SGHTA, CDR2 FQGNSA.

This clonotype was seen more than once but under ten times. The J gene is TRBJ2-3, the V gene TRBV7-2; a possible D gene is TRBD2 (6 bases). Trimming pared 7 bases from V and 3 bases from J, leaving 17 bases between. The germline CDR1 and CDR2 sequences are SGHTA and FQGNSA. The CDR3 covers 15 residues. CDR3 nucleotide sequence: TGTGCCAGCACCAGAACCTCGACTAGGACAGATACGCAGTATTTT. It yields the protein CASTRTSTRTDTQYF.

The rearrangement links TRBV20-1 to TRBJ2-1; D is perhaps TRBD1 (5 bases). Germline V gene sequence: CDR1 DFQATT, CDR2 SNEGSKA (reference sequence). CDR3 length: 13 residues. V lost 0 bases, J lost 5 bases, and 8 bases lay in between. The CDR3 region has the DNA TGCAGTGCTAGAGATGGACAAAACAATGAGCAGTTCTTC. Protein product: CSARDGQNNEQFF.

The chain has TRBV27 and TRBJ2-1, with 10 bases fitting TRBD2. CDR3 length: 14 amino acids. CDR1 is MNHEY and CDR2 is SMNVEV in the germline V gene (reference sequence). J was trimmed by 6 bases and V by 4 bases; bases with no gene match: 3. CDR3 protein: CASSSSGSPNEQFF. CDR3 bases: TGTGCCAGCAGTTCTAGCGGGAGTCCCAATGAGCAGTTCTTC.

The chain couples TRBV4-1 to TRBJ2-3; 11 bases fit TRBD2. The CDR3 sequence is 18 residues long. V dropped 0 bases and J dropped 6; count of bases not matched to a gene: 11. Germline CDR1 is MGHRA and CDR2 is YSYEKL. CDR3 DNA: TGCGCCAGCAGCCAAGACCCATACCTAGCGGGAGGACTGGATACGCAGTATTTT. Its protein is CASSQDPYLAGGLDTQYF.

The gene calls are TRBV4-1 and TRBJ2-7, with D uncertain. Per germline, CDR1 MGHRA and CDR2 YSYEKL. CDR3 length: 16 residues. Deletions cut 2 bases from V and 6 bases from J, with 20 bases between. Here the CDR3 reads CASSQPVGGKWGEQYF. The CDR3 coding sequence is TGCGCCAGCAGCCAACCCGTGGGCGGAAAATGGGGCGAGCAGTACTTC.

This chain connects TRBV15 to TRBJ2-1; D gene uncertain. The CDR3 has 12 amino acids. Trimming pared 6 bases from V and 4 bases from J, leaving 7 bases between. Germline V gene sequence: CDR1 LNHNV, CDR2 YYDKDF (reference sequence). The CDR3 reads CATRRLYNEQFF. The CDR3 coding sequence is TGTGCCACCAGGAGACTGTACAATGAGCAGTTCTTC.

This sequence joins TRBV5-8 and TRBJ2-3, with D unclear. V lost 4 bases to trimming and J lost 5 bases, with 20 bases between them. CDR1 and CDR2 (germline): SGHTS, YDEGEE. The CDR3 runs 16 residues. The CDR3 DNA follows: TGTGCCAGCAGCCTGGACCGGGCCAAGCCCGGAGATACGCAGTATTTT. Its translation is CASSLDRAKPGDTQYF.